This T cell receptor (beta chain) originates from a study of somatic mutations in cytotoxic T cells in rheumatoid arthritis. CDR1 is MNHEY, CDR2 SMNVEV, per germline (reference sequence). Trimming at V came to 2 bases and at J to 0 bases, leaving 0 bases not matched to a gene. There are 14 residues in the CDR3. Data came from immunoSEQ multiplex PCR; TCRdb stores just in-frame clones and leaves some out. The table records approximately 30,000 clones, about four fifths of them present only once. This receptor was obtained from a man aged 45-65 years in good health. This sequence joins TRBV27 and TRBJ2-7; 8 bases are a match to TRBD2. The sample comprised CD8+ T cells sorted from blood. The CDR3 DNA reads as TGTGCCAGCAGTTTAAGCGGGAGCTCCTACGAGCAGTACTTC. This codes for CASSLSGSSYEQYF.